This record looks at one T cell receptor beta chain sequence and its context. This specimen belongs to a study of control samples from healthy donors and cancer patients. The CDR3 contains 14 residues. Per the germline V gene, CDR1 is SGHTA and CDR2 is FQGNSA. Trimming shortened V by 1 base and J by 4 bases, and 10 bases separated the two germline ends. The method was immunoSEQ multiplex PCR; TCRdb's version includes in-frame clones alone and lacks a portion of them. The sample shows about 69,000 clones, roughly 80% of them seen only once. The rearrangement joins TRBV7-2 to TRBJ1-1; possibly TRBD1 for D (6 bases). The sample was PBMCs. This clonotype originated in a woman between 45 and 60 years old with lung cancer. CDR3 in amino acids: CASSLDGRGTEAFF. DNA for the CDR3: TGTGCCAGCAGCTTAGACGGCAGGGGCACTGAAGCTTTCTTT.